This T cell receptor (beta chain) appears in the sequencing data of a study of technical replicates of blood from several donors. Deletions cut 2 bases from V and 8 bases from J, with 12 bases between. The CDR3 is 12 residues long. Looked up from germline, CDR1 is GTSNPN and CDR2 is SVGIG (reference sequence). Data came from immunoSEQ multiplex PCR; TCRdb stores just in-frame clones and leaves some out. The sample lists over 50,000 clones; approximately 83% were seen once. The J gene is TRBJ1-2, the V gene TRBV30; the D is unclear. The receptor comes from a human donor in good health. Some clones in this sample may be carry-over from other donors' samples. The sequenced sample was PBMCs. The CDR3, as DNA: TGTGCCTGGAGTCCGGGTTTAGGCGGCTACACCTTC. It yields the protein CAWSPGLGGYTF.